Below, one T cell receptor beta chain is given with its context. The sample belongs to a study of blood T cell repertoires in COVID-19. Overall study context: From the United States, Italy and Spain came samples of acute and convalescent COVID-19.

Libraries were prepared by immunoSEQ multiplex PCR; TCRdb keeps only in-frame clonotypes and omits some of them. Of fewer than 200,000 clones detected, around 87% appear once; the ten largest clones hold 20% to 25%. Cohort assignment relied on participant-reported clinical history. This clonotype originated in a woman aged 40 to 50 in a cohort exposed to, infected with or recovered from COVID-19 (not recorded which). The sequencing sample was made of PBMCs or T cells enriched from blood (not recorded which).

CDR3 region: CASSQEIRFSEAFF. The DNA for the CDR3 is TGTGCCAGCAGCCAAGAGATCAGATTCTCTGAAGCTTTCTTT. The chain carries TRBV14 and TRBJ1-1; D remains ambiguous. Germline V lookup: CDR1 SGHDN, CDR2 FVKESK. V lost 0 bases and J lost 6, with 11 bases in between. The CDR3 runs 14 residues.